This T cell receptor (beta chain) was captured in a study of blood T cell repertoires in COVID-19. This CDR3 is built from 12 residues. CDR1 SGHVS and CDR2 FQNEAQ come from the germline V gene. After removal of 8 bases from V and 7 bases from J, the junction contained 5 bases not matched to a gene. Recovered status applied to Cohort 3 donors who had two consecutive negative PCRs. It also applied to those with clearance or with symptom resolution. Original data processing: Quantification of nucleated cells was approximated via reference gene primer amplification. TCRdb's copy holds only in-frame clones and misses some; the assay was immunoSEQ multiplex PCR. V and J calls and clone size come straight from that table; D and trimming were deduced from the DNA. The sample includes 200,000 to 300,000 clones, around nine tenths of them seen just once.

The clonotype was recovered from a woman in her 30s who had recovered from COVID-19. The material sequenced was PBMCs or T cells enriched from blood (not recorded which). The V gene is TRBV7-8, the J gene TRBJ1-1; 9 bases are a match to TRBD1. CDR3 sequence reads: CASADRGVEAFF. The CDR3 DNA sequence: TGTGCCAGCGCGGACAGGGGCGTTGAAGCTTTCTTT. Supplemented by reference TRBV7-8 and TRBJ1-1, the full variable domain reads GAGVSQSPRYKVAKRGQDVALRCDPISGHVSLFWYQQALGQGPEFLTYFQNEAQLDKSGLPSDRFFAERPEGSVSTLKIQRTQQEDSAVYLCASADRGVEAFFGQGTRLTVV.